The rows below give T cell receptor beta chains drawn from one sample of a study of chemoradiotherapy in HPV16-positive cancers. The protocol was immunoSEQ multiplex PCR, while the TCRdb copy is restricted to in-frame clones and leaves out a portion. The sample holds 4,500 to 6,000 clones; 76% are singletons and the top ten take 29%. Sample acquisition took place from a patient who underwent chemoradiotherapy. The receptor set was obtained from a human donor with HPV-associated anogenital cancer. The CDR3 runs from the conserved cysteine through the conserved F or W. The D gene is left open where the match is weak. Clone size is not always given. Where it is, it says once, few, many or a class for expanded clones.

D: -; J: TRBJ1-4; size: few; V: TRBV7-8; DNA: TGTGCCAGCAGCTTAGGCGGGGGTACTAGTGAAAAACTGTTTTTT; CDR3: CASSLGGGTSEKLFF
D: TRBD2; J: TRBJ2-3; size: -; V: TRBV10-3; DNA: TGTGCCATCAGGAGCGCGGGAGGAACAGATACGCAGTATTTT; CDR3: CAIRSAGGTDTQYF
D: TRBD1; J: TRBJ2-2; size: -; V: TRBV9; DNA: TGTGCCAGCAGCACGCACAGGGGGACCGGGGAGCTGTTTTTT; CDR3: CASSTHRGTGELFF
D: TRBD2; J: TRBJ2-5; size: -; V: TRBV6-1; DNA: TGTGCCAGCAGTGAGAGGGCGGGGGGCCAAGAGACCCAGTACTTC; CDR3: CASSERAGGQETQYF
D: TRBD2; J: TRBJ2-5; size: -; V: TRBV2; DNA: TGTGCCAGCAGCGGGGGGGCGAAAGAGACCCAGTACTTC; CDR3: CASSGGAKETQYF
D: TRBD2; J: TRBJ2-1; size: once; V: TRBV4-3; DNA: TGCGCCAGCAGCGGAAGAAGCGGGAACCGGAATGAGCAGTTCTTC; CDR3: CASSGRSGNRNEQFF
D: TRBD2; J: TRBJ2-1; size: -; V: TRBV7-9; DNA: TGTGCCAGCACCCCGGGGGGGGTCGTGATTTGGAATGAGCAGTTCTTC; CDR3: CASTPGGVVIWNEQFF
D: -; J: TRBJ2-1; size: -; V: TRBV5-1; DNA: TGCGCCAGCAGCTTGGACGGGAACTACTACAATGAGCAGTTCTTC; CDR3: CASSLDGNYYNEQFF
D: -; J: TRBJ2-7; size: -; V: TRBV18; DNA: TGTGCCAGCTCACCCGCAGGGGGGGGCTACGAGCAGTACTTC; CDR3: CASSPAGGGYEQYF
D: TRBD1; J: TRBJ1-6; size: -; V: TRBV30; DNA: TGTGCCTGCCGGGACAGTGGGTTTCCCCTCCACTTT; CDR3: CACRDSGFPLHF
D: TRBD2; J: TRBJ2-1; size: once; V: TRBV4-1; DNA: TGCGCCAGCAGCCAAACTAGCGGGAGGGGATACAATGAGCAGTTCTTC; CDR3: CASSQTSGRGYNEQFF
D: -; J: TRBJ2-2; size: -; V: TRBV7-6; DNA: TGTGCCAGCAGCTTTCGCACCGGGGAGCTGTTTTTT; CDR3: CASSFRTGELFF
D: -; J: TRBJ1-3; size: -; V: TRBV20-1; DNA: TGCAGTGCTGAAACAGGAAACACCATATATTTT; CDR3: CSAETGNTIYF
D: -; J: TRBJ1-3; size: -; V: TRBV9; DNA: TGTGCCAGCAGCGTAGAGGGGACCTACTCTGGAAACACCATATATTTT; CDR3: CASSVEGTYSGNTIYF
D: TRBD2; J: TRBJ2-1; size: -; V: TRBV4-1; DNA: TGCGCCAGCAGCCAACCCACTCCGACTAGCGGGACCTACAATGAGCAGTTCTTC; CDR3: CASSQPTPTSGTYNEQFF
D: -; J: TRBJ2-7; size: -; V: TRBV12-5; DNA: TGTGCTAGTGGTTACCGTCGGCTGACCTACGAGCAGTACTTC; CDR3: CASGYRRLTYEQYF
D: -; J: TRBJ1-2; size: few; V: TRBV2; DNA: TGTGCCAGCAGCCCCGGGGGAGGGACGGACTATGGCTACACCTTC; CDR3: CASSPGGGTDYGYTF
D: -; J: TRBJ2-3; size: -; V: TRBV4-3; DNA: TGCGCCAGCAGCCAAGAAAGTCAGGCTTCATGGGGAGATACGCAGTATTTT; CDR3: CASSQESQASWGDTQYF
D: TRBD1; J: TRBJ2-2; size: -; V: TRBV5-6; DNA: TGTGCCAGCAGCCTTCGGACAGGGATGGTCGGGGAGCTGTTTTTT; CDR3: CASSLRTGMVGELFF
D: TRBD2; J: TRBJ2-6; size: -; V: TRBV11-3; DNA: TGTGCCAGCAGACGACCGGGACTAGCGGTACTCTCTGGGGCCAACGTCCTGACTTTC; CDR3: CASRRPGLAVLSGANVLTF
D: TRBD2; J: TRBJ2-2; size: -; V: TRBV4-3; DNA: TGCGCCAGCAGCCGCGGGGCGGCGGGAGGAGACACCGGGGAGCTGTTTTTT; CDR3: CASSRGAAGGDTGELFF
D: -; J: TRBJ1-1; size: few; V: TRBV28; DNA: TGTGCCAGCAAGTCGGGGCAAGAAGCTTTCTTT; CDR3: CASKSGQEAFF
D: -; J: TRBJ2-3; size: few; V: TRBV9; DNA: TGTGCCAGCAGCGTAGATCATGGAGATACGCAGTATTTT; CDR3: CASSVDHGDTQYF
D: TRBD2; J: TRBJ2-1; size: few; V: TRBV5-1; DNA: TGCGCCAGCAGCTTGGTTCTAGCGGGGCTCTACAATGAGCAGTTCTTC; CDR3: CASSLVLAGLYNEQFF
D: TRBD2; J: TRBJ2-7; size: few; V: TRBV14; DNA: TGTGCCAGCAGCCCCCGGACTAGCGGGCCCCTCCGCTACGAGCAGTACTTC; CDR3: CASSPRTSGPLRYEQYF
D: -; J: TRBJ2-6; size: -; V: TRBV4-3; DNA: TGCGCCAGCAGCCAAGATCAAGGCTCTGGGGCCAACGTCCTGACTTTC; CDR3: CASSQDQGSGANVLTF
D: -; J: TRBJ1-1; size: -; V: TRBV4-3; DNA: TGCGCCAGCAGCCAAGGGACTTGGGGTAACACTGAAGCTTTCTTT; CDR3: CASSQGTWGNTEAFF
D: -; J: TRBJ2-3; size: -; V: TRBV7-2; DNA: TGTGCCAGCAGCTTATATAGGCGGCCGGTCGGGGATACGCAGTATTTT; CDR3: CASSLYRRPVGDTQYF
D: TRBD1; J: TRBJ2-3; size: -; V: TRBV18; DNA: TGTGCCAGCTCACCCGGGACAGGCAGGCTGGATACGCAGTATTTT; CDR3: CASSPGTGRLDTQYF
D: TRBD1; J: TRBJ1-2; size: few; V: TRBV5-1; DNA: TGCGCCAGCAGCTTGGGCGGGACAGGGGTGTATGGCTACACCTTC; CDR3: CASSLGGTGVYGYTF
D: -; J: TRBJ1-2; size: -; V: TRBV29-1; DNA: TGCAGCGTGGGCCGCGGGACCCAGGATGGCTACACCTTC; CDR3: CSVGRGTQDGYTF
D: TRBD1; J: TRBJ1-2; size: few; V: TRBV4-1; DNA: TGCGCCAGCAGCCAGGTGATGACAGGGTCCGGCTATGGCTACACCTTC; CDR3: CASSQVMTGSGYGYTF
D: TRBD1; J: TRBJ2-1; size: -; V: TRBV9; DNA: TGTGCCAGCAGCATGGGACAGTTGAATGAGCAGTTCTTC; CDR3: CASSMGQLNEQFF
D: -; J: TRBJ1-5; size: once; V: TRBV2; DNA: TGTGCCAGCAGGAGGGGTGGGAACAATCAGCCCCAGCATTTT; CDR3: CASRRGGNNQPQHF
D: TRBD2; J: TRBJ2-2; size: few; V: TRBV6-5; DNA: TGTGCCAGCAGTTACCCGGGGGGCACCGGGGAGCTGTTTTTT; CDR3: CASSYPGGTGELFF
D: -; J: TRBJ2-1; size: few; V: TRBV25-1; DNA: TGTGCCAGCAGTGAATATAACACGGTGCGGAATGAGCAGTTCTTC; CDR3: CASSEYNTVRNEQFF
D: TRBD2; J: TRBJ2-3; size: few; V: TRBV7-6; DNA: TGTGCCAGCAGCTTTTCAGCTAGCGGGAGCACAGATACGCAGTATTTT; CDR3: CASSFSASGSTDTQYF
D: TRBD1; J: TRBJ1-2; size: -; V: TRBV7-6; DNA: TGTGCCAGCAGCCCCAACCAGGGGGCGCTTGGCTACACCTTC; CDR3: CASSPNQGALGYTF
D: TRBD1; J: TRBJ2-3; size: -; V: TRBV7-2; DNA: TGTGCCAGCAGCGGACAGGGGCCGTCAGATACGCAGTATTTT; CDR3: CASSGQGPSDTQYF
D: -; J: TRBJ1-6; size: -; V: TRBV5-8; DNA: TGTGCCAGCATCCCGCGGGGGTTGAATTCACCCCTCCACTTT; CDR3: CASIPRGLNSPLHF
D: -; J: TRBJ1-5; size: -; V: TRBV7-2; DNA: TGTGCCAGCAGCCTACTGTCAGCATATCAGCCCCAGCATTTT; CDR3: CASSLLSAYQPQHF
D: -; J: TRBJ1-3; size: once; V: TRBV5-1; DNA: TGCGCCAGCAGACGGGACGAACTTTCCTCTGGAAACACCATATATTTT; CDR3: CASRRDELSSGNTIYF
D: -; J: TRBJ2-1; size: -; V: TRBV21-1; DNA: TGTGCCAGCAGCAAATTTCAGGGGGCGGGTAATGAGCAGTTCTTC; CDR3: CASSKFQGAGNEQFF
D: TRBD1; J: TRBJ1-2; size: -; V: TRBV6-1; DNA: TGTGCCAGCAGACAGGACAGGGAGGGCTATGGCTACACCTTC; CDR3: CASRQDREGYGYTF
D: TRBD1; J: TRBJ1-3; size: -; V: TRBV5-6; DNA: TGTGCCAGCAGAGGGACAGGGCTAGGAAACACCATATATTTT; CDR3: CASRGTGLGNTIYF
D: -; J: TRBJ1-4; size: -; V: TRBV7-9; DNA: TGTGCCAGCAGCTTAAATTCGGGCAGGTTCACTGAAAAACTGTTTTTT; CDR3: CASSLNSGRFTEKLFF
D: -; J: TRBJ1-2; size: -; V: TRBV6-1; DNA: TGTGCCAGCAAAAGGAGTCATGACTATAACTATGGCTACACCTTC; CDR3: CASKRSHDYNYGYTF
D: -; J: TRBJ2-3; size: once; V: TRBV11-3; DNA: TGTGCCAGCAGCCGGGTAGGGGCCCACACAGATACGCAGTATTTT; CDR3: CASSRVGAHTDTQYF
D: TRBD1; J: TRBJ1-4; size: -; V: TRBV7-2; DNA: TGTGCCAGCAGCTTAGCCCGACAGGGTATCGAAAAACTGTTTTTT; CDR3: CASSLARQGIEKLFF